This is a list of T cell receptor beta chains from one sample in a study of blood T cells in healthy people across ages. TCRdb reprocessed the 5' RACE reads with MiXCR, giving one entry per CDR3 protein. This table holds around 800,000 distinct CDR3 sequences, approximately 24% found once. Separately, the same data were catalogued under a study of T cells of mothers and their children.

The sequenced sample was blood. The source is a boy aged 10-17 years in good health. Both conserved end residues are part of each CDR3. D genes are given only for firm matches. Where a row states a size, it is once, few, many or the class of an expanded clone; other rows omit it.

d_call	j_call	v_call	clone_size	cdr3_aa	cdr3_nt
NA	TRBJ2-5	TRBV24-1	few	CATSDLKWGYQETQYF	TGTGCCACCAGTGATTTAAAGTGGGGGTACCAAGAGACCCAGTACTTC
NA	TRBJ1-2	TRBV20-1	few	CSARDRWLEGYTF	TGCAGTGCTAGAGATAGGTGGCTGGAAGGCTACACCTTC
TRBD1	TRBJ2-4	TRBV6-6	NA	CASSYSNSDRGYF	TGTGCCAGCAGTTACTCGAATTCAGACAGGGGGTACTTC
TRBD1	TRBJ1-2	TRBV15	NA	CATSKDRELSYTF	TGTGCCACCAGCAAGGACAGGGAGTTAAGCTACACCTTC
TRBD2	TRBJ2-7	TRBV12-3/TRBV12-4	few	CASSQGLDDSYEQYF	TGTGCCAGCAGCCAAGGACTAGATGATTCGTACGAGCAGTACTTC
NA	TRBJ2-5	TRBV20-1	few	CSAQPIGGGETQYF	TGCAGTGCCCAACCTATTGGGGGCGGAGAGACCCAGTACTTC
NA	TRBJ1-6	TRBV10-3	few	CAISDGSSYNSPLHF	TGTGCCATCAGCGACGGTAGCTCCTATAATTCACCCCTCCACTTT
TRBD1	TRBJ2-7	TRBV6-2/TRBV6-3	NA	CASRDRGLKFF	TGTGCCAGCAGGGACAGGGGTTTGAAGTTCTTC
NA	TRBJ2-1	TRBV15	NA	CATSTGTKSYNEQFF	TGTGCCACCAGCACCGGGACGAAATCCTACAATGAGCAGTTCTTC
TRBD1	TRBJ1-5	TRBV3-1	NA	CASSPRTGRQPQHF	TGTGCCAGCAGCCCCCGGACAGGACGGCAGCCCCAGCATTTT
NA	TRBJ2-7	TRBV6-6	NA	CASSYSAGGPYEQYF	TGTGCCAGCAGTTACTCGGCAGGTGGCCCTTACGAGCAGTACTTC
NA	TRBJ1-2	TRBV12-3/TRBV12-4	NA	CASSSSGIRGYGYTF	TGTGCCAGCAGTTCCTCGGGCATCAGGGGCTATGGCTACACCTTC
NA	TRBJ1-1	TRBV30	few	CAWSVLRGRRNTEAFF	TGTGCCTGGAGTGTACTTCGGGGGCGGAGGAACACTGAAGCTTTCTTT
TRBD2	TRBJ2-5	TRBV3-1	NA	CASSQEGTSGGPEF	TGTGCCAGCAGCCAAGAGGGGACTAGCGGGGGCCCAGAGTTC
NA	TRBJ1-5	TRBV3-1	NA	CASSQGWSNQPQHF	TGTGCCAGCAGCCAGGGTTGGAGCAATCAGCCCCAGCATTTT
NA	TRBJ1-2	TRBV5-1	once	CASSFDGFSYGYTF	TGCGCCAGCAGCTTTGACGGATTCTCCTATGGCTACACCTTC
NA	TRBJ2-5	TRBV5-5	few	CASSLDPETQYF	TGTGCCAGCAGCTTGGACCCCGAGACCCAGTACTTC
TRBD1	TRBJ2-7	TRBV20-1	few	CSARDAGGSSYEQYF	TGCAGTGCTAGAGACGCAGGGGGTAGCTCCTACGAGCAGTACTTC
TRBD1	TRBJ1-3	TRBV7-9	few	CASSLGWQGERSGNTIYF	TGTGCCAGCAGCTTAGGGTGGCAGGGGGAAAGAAGTGGAAACACCATATATTTT
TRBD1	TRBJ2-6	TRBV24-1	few	CATSDGTVPPGANVLTF	TGTGCCACCAGTGATGGGACAGTCCCTCCCGGGGCCAACGTCCTGACTTTC
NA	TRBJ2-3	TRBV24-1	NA	CATSGGLASSTDTQYF	TGTGCCACCAGTGGAGGCCTAGCATCTAGCACAGATACGCAGTATTTT
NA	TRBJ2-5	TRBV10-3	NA	CAIQVSRGETQYF	TGTGCCATCCAAGTTAGCAGGGGAGAGACCCAGTACTTC
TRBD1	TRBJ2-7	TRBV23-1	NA	CASSQLTGDEQYF	TGCGCCAGCAGTCAACTGACAGGGGACGAGCAGTACTTC